Presented here are 17 T cell receptor beta chains from one specimen sequenced in a study of T cells in Graves' hyperthyroidism and ophthalmopathy. Researchers took RNA transcripts and amplified the TCR beta CDR3 regions from them. The TCR CDR3 was amplified in a first-round RT-PCR using the HTBI primer set. TCRdb redid the calling of the multiplex PCR reads with MiXCR, one entry per CDR3 protein. The sample lists some 500,000 distinct CDR3 sequences, approximately 24% occurring once. Specimen: blood. Every receptor here comes from a woman between 25 and 40 years old with Graves' ophthalmopathy.

The chain is built from TRBV7-8 and TRBJ1-5; D unclear. Germline loops: CDR1 SGHVS, CDR2 FQNEAQ. Trimming shortened V by 0 bases and J by 0 bases, and 12 bases separated the two germline ends. CDR3 length: 17 amino acids. CDR3 loop: CASSLAPKDYSNQPQHF. CDR3 sequence (DNA): TGTGCCAGCAGCTTAGCGCCGAAGGATTATAGCAATCAGCCCCAGCATTTT.

This clonotype showed up many times. The V and J genes are TRBV12-3 or TRBV12-4 and TRBJ1-6; 8 bases fit TRBD1. The CDR3 spans 19 residues. V was clipped by 2 bases and J by 4 bases; unmatched bases: 13. The CDR3 DNA follows: TGTGCCAGCAGTTTAATTGGACCCGGACAGGGTGGATATAATTCACCCCTCCACTTT. The encoded protein is CASSLIGPGQGGYNSPLHF.

This clonotype was seen a few times. This may arise from a read error, as a much more abundant clone is one base away. The chain uses TRBV7-2 and TRBJ1-5, with 7 bases that match TRBD1. V dropped 5 bases and J dropped 11; count of bases not matched to a gene: 12. Germline loops: CDR1 SGHTA, CDR2 FQGNSA. The CDR3 loop spans 14 amino acids. CDR3 loop: CASSQQGGTESQHF. The DNA of the CDR3 is TGTGCCAGCAGCCAGCAGGGGGGAACAGAGTCCCAGCATTTT.

In this sample, this clonotype turned up many times. The rearrangement uses TRBV7-8 and TRBJ1-1; a possible D gene is TRBD1 (5 bases). CDR3 size: 15 residues. Per the germline V gene, CDR1 is SGHVS and CDR2 is FQNEAQ. Deletions cut 8 bases from V and 7 bases from J, with 23 bases between. This CDR3 is CASRSAGDRKIEAFF. The CDR3 nucleotides read TGTGCCAGCCGATCCGCGGGCGACAGAAAGATTGAAGCTTTCTTT. Supplemented by reference TRBV7-8 and TRBJ1-1, the full variable domain reads GAGVSQSPRYKVAKRGQDVALRCDPISGHVSLFWYQQALGQGPEFLTYFQNEAQLDKSGLPSDRFFAERPEGSVSTLKIQRTQQEDSAVYLCASRSAGDRKIEAFFGQGTRLTVV.

A remark on this clonotype: A clone one base away is much larger, so this may be a read error. The chain has TRBV4-1 and TRBJ2-7, with 7 nucleotides matching TRBD1. V was clipped by 2 bases and J by 4 bases; unmatched bases: 8. Germline CDR1 and CDR2: MGHRA and YSYEKL. CDR3 size: 15 residues. The CDR3 coding sequence is TGCGCCAGCAGCCAAACTACAGGGGCCGGGTACGAGCAGTACGTC. Its protein product is CASSQTTGAGYEQYV.

The chain joins TRBV12-3 or TRBV12-4 to TRBJ2-3, with D uncertain. The CDR3 is made up of 12 amino acids. Trimming stripped 8 bases from V and 5 bases from J, with 11 bases between. The CDR3 DNA sequence: TGTGCCAGCGGCGGCAGAAGAGATACGCAGTATTTT. It translates to CASGGRRDTQYF.

This clonotype was seen repeatedly, ten times or more. V usage is TRBV20-1 and J usage is TRBJ1-2; 11 nucleotides agree with TRBD1. Trimming at V came to 6 bases and at J to 7 bases, leaving 7 bases not matched to a gene. The CDR3 covers 13 residues. Germline loops: CDR1 DFQATT, CDR2 SNEGSKA (reference sequence). CDR3 sequence reads: CSADGGQGGGYTF. The DNA for the CDR3 is TGCAGTGCCGATGGGGGACAGGGGGGTGGCTACACCTTC.

In its sample, this clonotype was seen a few times. The CDR3 region is CASTFRPNTEAFF. CDR3 in DNA: TGTGCCAGCACCTTCAGACCGAACACTGAAGCTTTCTTT. The chain couples TRBV6-1 to TRBJ1-1; D is unclear. Germline CDR1 MNHNS, CDR2 SASEGT. The CDR3 covers 13 residues. V lost 7 bases and J lost 1, with 10 bases in between.

The CDR3 DNA reads as TGTGCCAGCAATAACATTTGGGACAGCGCCTACGAGCAGTACTTC. Translation: CASNNIWDSAYEQYF. This chain joins TRBV2 and TRBJ2-7, with 7 bases fitting TRBD1. Germline V gene lookup returns CDR1 SNHLY and CDR2 FYNNEI. The V segment lost 7 bases and the J segment 2 bases; nucleotides outside the gene matches: 11. This CDR3 has 15 residues.

In this sample, this clonotype turned up many times. The chain recombines TRBV20-1 with TRBJ2-5; 7 bases match TRBD1. Germline-derived CDR1 and CDR2 are DFQATT and SNEGSKA (reference sequence). CDR3 length: 15 amino acids. The ends lost 1 base at V and 5 bases at J; junction bases unmatched: 10. CDR3 residues: CSARGEQGRRETQYF. The DNA of the CDR3 is TGCAGTGCTAGAGGGGAACAGGGGCGCAGGGAGACCCAGTACTTC.

V gene TRBV15 combines with J gene TRBJ2-5, with a tentative D call TRBD2 (6 bases). The CDR3 has 15 residues. The germline gives CDR1 LNHNV, CDR2 YYDKDF (reference sequence). V shed 5 bases and J shed 5 bases, with 18 bases lying between them. The CDR3 DNA follows: TGTGCCACCAGCTCGGAGGACTACACGGAGGAGACCCAGTACTTC. Its translation: CATSSEDYTEETQYF.

The chain uses TRBV6-1 and TRBJ1-1; D gene ambiguous. The V end was cut by 7 bases, the J end by 4 bases, with 10 bases between. The CDR3 spans 12 residues. Germline CDR1 MNHNS, CDR2 SASEGT. CDR3 protein: CASTERGTEAFF. The CDR3 bases are TGTGCCAGCACCGAACGGGGCACTGAAGCTTTCTTT.

As regards this clonotype: A much larger clone is a single base away; this may be a read error. The chain has TRBV29-1 and TRBJ1-1; no clear D. Germline values: CDR1 SQVTM, CDR2 ANQGSEA. The CDR3 contains 12 residues. The DNA for the CDR3 is TGCAGCGTTAACAGACCGAACACTGAAGCTTGCTTT. Encoded protein: CSVNRPNTEACF.

This clonotype was observed at least ten times. J is TRBJ2-2 and V is TRBV12-3 or TRBV12-4; TRBD2 matches 9 bases. There are 16 residues in the CDR3. V shed 7 bases, J shed 7 bases, and the junction held 13 bases outside the gene matches. This CDR3 reads CASKIIGSGGNGELFF. CDR3 coding DNA: TGTGCCAGCAAAATTATAGGTAGCGGGGGTAACGGGGAGCTGTTTTTT.

The chain employs TRBV6-1 and TRBJ2-5; 8 bases match TRBD1. The CDR3 sequence is 15 residues long. CDR1 and CDR2 from the germline V gene are MNHNS and SASEGT. The V and J ends lost 0 bases and 5 bases, in that order; junction bases with no gene match: 5. CDR3 residues: CASSEATGGMETQYF. In DNA, the CDR3 is TGTGCCAGCAGTGAAGCAACAGGGGGTATGGAGACCCAGTACTTC.

This clonotype showed up many times. The chain combines TRBV2 with TRBJ2-7; D gene uncertain. Trimming removed 7 bases at V and 4 bases at J, with 8 bases between. CDR1 and CDR2 from the germline V gene are SNHLY and FYNNEI. The CDR3 loop spans 11 amino acids. CDR3 residues: CASNPQYEQYF. The DNA for the CDR3 is TGTGCCAGCAACCCCCAATACGAGCAGTACTTC.

CDR3 coding DNA: TGTGCCAGCCGATCACTTGACACCGGGGAGCTGTTTTTT. This codes for CASRSLDTGELFF. The rearrangement links TRBV7-9 to TRBJ2-2; D unresolved. The CDR3 loop spans 13 amino acids. With 8 bases removed from V and 3 bases from J, the gap between germline ends came to 10 bases. The germline V gene encodes CDR1 SEHNR and CDR2 FQNEAQ (reference sequence).